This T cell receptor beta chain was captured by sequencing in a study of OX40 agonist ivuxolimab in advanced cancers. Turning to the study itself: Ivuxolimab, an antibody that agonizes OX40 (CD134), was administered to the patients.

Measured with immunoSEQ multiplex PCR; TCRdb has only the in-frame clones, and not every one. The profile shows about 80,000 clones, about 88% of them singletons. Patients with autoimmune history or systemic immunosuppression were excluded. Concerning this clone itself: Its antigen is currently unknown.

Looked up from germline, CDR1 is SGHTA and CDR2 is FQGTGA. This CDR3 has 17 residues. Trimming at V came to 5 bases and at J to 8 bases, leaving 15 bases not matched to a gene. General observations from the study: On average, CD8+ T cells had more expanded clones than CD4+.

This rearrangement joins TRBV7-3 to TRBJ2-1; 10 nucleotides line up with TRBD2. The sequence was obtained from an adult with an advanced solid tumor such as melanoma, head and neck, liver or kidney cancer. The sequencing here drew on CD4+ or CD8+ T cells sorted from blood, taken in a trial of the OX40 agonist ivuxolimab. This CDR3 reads CASSRTQREGRGDEQFF. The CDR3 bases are TGTGCCAGCAGCCGTACCCAGCGGGAGGGCCGAGGAGATGAGCAGTTCTTC.